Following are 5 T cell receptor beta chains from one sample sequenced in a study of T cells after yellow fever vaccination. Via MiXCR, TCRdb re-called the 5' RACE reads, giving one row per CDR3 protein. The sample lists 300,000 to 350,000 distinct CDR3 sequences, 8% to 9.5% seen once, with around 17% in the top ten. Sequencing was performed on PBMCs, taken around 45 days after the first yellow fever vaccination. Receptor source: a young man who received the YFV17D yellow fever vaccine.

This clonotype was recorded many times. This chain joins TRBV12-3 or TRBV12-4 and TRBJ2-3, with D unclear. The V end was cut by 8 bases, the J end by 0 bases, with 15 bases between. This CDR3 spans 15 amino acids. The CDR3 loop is CASGFRTASTDTQYF. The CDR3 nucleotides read TGTGCCAGCGGCTTCCGGACGGCAAGCACAGATACGCAGTATTTT.

The CDR3 nucleotides are TGTGCCAGCAGCCGGGACCTTTACTACGAGCAGTACTTC. Its protein product is CASSRDLYYEQYF. The chain joins TRBV7-9 to TRBJ2-7; D may be TRBD1 or TRBD2 (5 bases each). The CDR3 loop spans 13 amino acids. Germline CDR1 and CDR2: SEHNR and FQNEAQ (reference sequence). V gave up 5 bases and J gave up 3 bases, with 11 bases separating them.

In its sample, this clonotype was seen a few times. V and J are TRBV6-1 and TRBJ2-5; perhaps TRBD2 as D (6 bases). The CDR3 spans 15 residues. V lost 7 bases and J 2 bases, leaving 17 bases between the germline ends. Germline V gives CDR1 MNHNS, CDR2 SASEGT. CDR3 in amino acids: CASKPALAVQETQYF. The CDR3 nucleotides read TGTGCCAGCAAACCTGCGTTAGCGGTACAAGAGACCCAGTACTTC.

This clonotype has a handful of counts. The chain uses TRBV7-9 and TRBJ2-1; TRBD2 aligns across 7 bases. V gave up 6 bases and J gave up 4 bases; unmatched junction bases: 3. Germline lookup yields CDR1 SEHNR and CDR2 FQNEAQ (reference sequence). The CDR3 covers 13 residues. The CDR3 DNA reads TGTGCCAGCAGAGCGGGGACGTACAATGAGCAGTTCTTC. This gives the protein CASRAGTYNEQFF.

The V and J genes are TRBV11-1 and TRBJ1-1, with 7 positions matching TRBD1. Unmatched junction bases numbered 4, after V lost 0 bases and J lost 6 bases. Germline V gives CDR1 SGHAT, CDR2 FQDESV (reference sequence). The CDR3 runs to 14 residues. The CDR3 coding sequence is TGTGCCAGCAGCTTAGCCAGGGACAGCCCTGAAGCTTTCTTT. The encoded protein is CASSLARDSPEAFF.